The sequence of this T cell receptor (beta chain) was determined in a study of early T cells in non-severe SARS-CoV-2 infection (dated by TCRdb to the early 2020s). Describing the broader study: Because TCR sequencing relied on bulk RNA taken from unsorted whole blood, pairing of alpha and beta chains was not possible. Beyond this particular receptor, the publication reports: VDJdb matching was skewed toward anti-spike CD8 responses and likely underestimated virus-specific expansions, missing private and CD4 specificities.

Libraries were prepared through 5' RACE. Instrument used: NextSeq 500. In the TCR library protocol, unique molecular identifiers were attached to individual cDNA molecules to correct for PCR bias and sequencing error. TCR alpha and beta chains were both sequenced, and the abundances of alpha and beta sequences in each sample were closely correlated with each other. The original pipeline was this. Decombinator V4 was used to annotate TCR sequences for V gene, J gene and CDR3. TCRs were defined as expanded if a significant change between any two time points was detected under a Poisson model with p below 0.0001. TCR abundances were normalised to the total number of TCRs sequenced per sample and expressed as counts per million. TRAV1-2 paired with TRAJ12, TRAJ20 or TRAJ33 defined MAIT TCRs, while TRAV10 paired with TRAJ18 defined iNKT TCRs. VDJdb, accessed 1 November 2021, was searched for CMV, EBV and SARS-CoV-2 annotated TCRs, with TCRs annotated for multiple antigens excluded. Through fastp at Q25 and MiXCR, TCRdb rebuilt clones from the public reads, retaining in-frame beta chains. Entries that share a CDR3 protein sequence are merged under the most common genes and DNA. TCRdb assigned the V and J calls; the authors' analysis was not used. This sample holds about 83,000 distinct CDR3 sequences; around an eighth were observed only once. The top ten clones comprise 5% to 8% of the sample.

This clonotype was observed at least ten times. Its cognate antigen has yet to be identified. Nothing much larger sits one base from this clone, and base qualities are not available. Trimming leaves V shorter by 2 bases and J shorter by 6 bases, with the junction holding 15 bases beyond the gene matches. Inclusive of the bounding cysteine and phenylalanine, the CDR3 is 18 residues long. The only DNA kept is the CDR3, 54 bases in frame from the first base. CDR1 and CDR2 are drawn from the germline V gene: MNHEY, SVGAGI. The study was a case-control design nested within a healthcare worker cohort in London, UK, with weekly nasopharyngeal swab PCR tests and blood sampling. Between 23 and 31 March 2020, the week of the UK lockdown, healthcare workers were enrolled and then followed up weekly for as long as 16 weeks.

The chain couples TRBV6-5 to TRBJ2-3; TRBD2 fits 9 bases in the junction. Sequencing was done on a sample of whole blood. The sequence was collected from an adult who was a healthcare worker with PCR-confirmed SARS-CoV-2 infection or an uninfected control (not recorded which). The CDR3 protein is CASSYPLLAGASADTQYF. The base sequence is TGTGCCAGCAGTTACCCCCTTTTAGCGGGAGCCTCGGCGGATACGCAGTATTTT.